This TCR beta chain was captured by sequencing in a study of blood T cell repertoires in COVID-19. Original processing methods: How many nucleated cells were present was estimated from reference gene primer amplification. Sequenced by immunoSEQ multiplex PCR; TCRdb stores in-frame clones only, minus some. That table furnishes V, J and clone size, whereas the DNA furnished D and trimming. Here the sample spans approximately 120,000 clones, about 90% being singletons. V lost 1 base and J lost 7; bases outside the gene matches: 10. CDR3 length equals 16 residues. The sequence was obtained from a human donor in a cohort sampled during active COVID-19. The J gene is TRBJ2-1, the V gene TRBV23-1, with 7 nucleotides matching TRBD2. TRBV23-1 counts as an open reading frame of uncertain function. Sequenced material: peripheral blood. The CDR3 nucleotides are TGCGCCAGCAGTCAATTCTCTAGCGGTAGTGTGAATGAGCAGTTCTTC. It specifies CASSQFSSGSVNEQFF.